Given below is one T cell receptor (beta chain) in context. The record originates from a study of blood T cell repertoires in COVID-19. Enrollment of patients from Seattle took place during active infection, with longitudinal follow-up. Deletions cut 7 bases from V and 4 bases from J, with 13 bases between. The length of the CDR3 is 12 residues. From germline, CDR1 is SQVTM and CDR2 ANQGSEA. Per the original data handling: Using reference gene primer amplification, nucleated cell counts were estimated. The table came from immunoSEQ multiplex PCR; TCRdb's copy has only in-frame clones and leaves some out. V and J calls and clone size are as listed in that table; D and trimming were resolved from the DNA. Of 90,000 or so clones listed, about nine tenths are singletons.

This receptor was taken from a man between 60 and 75 years old with COVID-19, enrolled during active disease. The chain has TRBV29-1 and TRBJ1-2; D is unresolved. Sequenced material: peripheral blood. The CDR3 DNA reads TGCAGCGGCAGCGAGGAAGGCTATGGCTACACCTTC. Translation gives CSGSEEGYGYTF. Drawing the rest from reference TRBV29-1 and TRBJ1-2, the complete variable domain is SAVISQKPSRDICQRGTSLTIQCQVDSQVTMMFWYRQQPGQSLTLIATANQGSEATYESGFVIDKFPISRPNLTFSTLTVSNMSPEDSSIYLCSGSEEGYGYTFGSGTRLTVV.